These 25 T cell receptor beta chains came from one sample sequenced in a study of T cell repertoires in ileal Crohn's disease. The table came from immunoSEQ multiplex PCR; TCRdb's copy has only in-frame clones and leaves some out. The data contain several thousand clones, approximately 90% of them singletons. Sequencing used ileal tissue. The receptor set was obtained from an adult with Crohn's disease.

V is TRBV29-1 and J is TRBJ2-1, with 14 bases identical to TRBD2. This CDR3 has 14 amino acids. Germline CDR1 SQVTM, CDR2 ANQGSEA. J was trimmed by 9 bases and V by 4 bases; bases with no gene match: 5. The CDR3 DNA reads as TGCAGCGTTGGGACCGGGACTAGCGGGAGTGAGCAGTTCTTC. Protein product: CSVGTGTSGSEQFF.

V and J are TRBV28 and TRBJ2-4; 7 bases align to TRBD1. J gave up 0 bases and V 2 bases, and 13 bases lay outside the gene matches. The germline gives CDR1 MDHEN, CDR2 SYDVKM. The CDR3 has 19 residues. The CDR3 reads CASSLRRQGRTLAKNIQYF. As DNA, the CDR3 is TGTGCCAGCAGTTTAAGGAGACAGGGTAGAACTTTAGCCAAAAACATTCAGTACTTC.

This chain links TRBV29-1 with TRBJ2-2, with 7 bases lining up with TRBD2. Germline CDR1 is SQVTM and CDR2 is ANQGSEA. The CDR3 sequence is 14 residues long. V gave up 1 base and J gave up 5 bases; unmatched junction bases: 4. The DNA for the CDR3 is TGCAGCGTTGAAGCATGGGAGGGAACCGGGGAGCTGTTTTTT. It yields the protein CSVEAWEGTGELFF.

The rearrangement joins TRBV6-5 to TRBJ1-5; D is unresolved. Germline V gene data show CDR1 as MNHEY and CDR2 as SVGAGI. The CDR3 spans 14 residues. The V and J ends lost 2 bases and 4 bases respectively, with 9 bases between them. CDR3 DNA: TGTGCCAGCAGTTACGACCCTTTTAATCAGCCCCAGCATTTT. The encoded protein is CASSYDPFNQPQHF.

This rearrangement joins TRBV15 to TRBJ1-1; D unclear. The CDR3 covers 16 residues. V was clipped by 1 base and J by 1 base, with 13 bases between them. From germline, CDR1 is LNHNV and CDR2 YYDKDF (reference sequence). In DNA, the CDR3 is TGTGCCACCAGCAGAGTTCTTGGGGTACGGAACACTGAAGCTTTCTTT. Its protein product is CATSRVLGVRNTEAFF. The variable domain in full, completed from reference TRBV15 and TRBJ1-1, reads DAMVIQNPRYQVTQFGKPVTLSCSQTLNHNVMYWYQQKSSQAPKLLFHYYDKDFNNEADTPDNFQSRRPNTSFCFLDIRSPGLGDTAMYLCATSRVLGVRNTEAFFGQGTRLTVV.

This chain links TRBV10-2 with TRBJ2-2; 11 bases align to TRBD1. Trimming removed 4 bases from V and 4 bases from J; junction bases left unmatched: 11. The CDR3 loop spans 18 amino acids. Germline V gene lookup returns CDR1 WSHSY and CDR2 SAAADI. CDR3 coding DNA: TGCGCCAGCAGTGCCTCTCCGGACAGGGGGCGGGTCACCGGGGAGCTGTTTTTT. As protein: CASSASPDRGRVTGELFF.

The J gene is TRBJ2-7, the V gene TRBV27, with D possibly being TRBD1 (5 bases). With 6 bases removed from V and 6 bases from J, the gap between germline ends came to 12 bases. The germline CDR1 and CDR2 sequences are MNHEY and SMNVEV (reference sequence). The CDR3 spans 12 residues. CDR3 loop: CASSLEGAEQYF. Written as DNA, the CDR3 is TGTGCCAGCAGCCTCGAAGGGGCCGAGCAGTACTTC.

The V gene is TRBV18, the J gene TRBJ1-3, with D perhaps matching TRBD1 (5 bases). There are 16 residues in the CDR3. Germline-derived CDR1 and CDR2 are KGHSH and LQKENI. The V end was cut by 3 bases, the J end by 2 bases, with 14 bases between. The CDR3 loop is CASSPVTQGAGNTIYF. The CDR3 DNA reads TGTGCCAGCTCACCGGTTACTCAGGGAGCTGGAAACACCATATATTTT. Supplemented by reference TRBV18 and TRBJ1-3, the full variable domain reads NAGVMQNPRHLVRRRGQEARLRCSPMKGHSHVYWYRQLPEEGLKFMVYLQKENIIDESGMPKERFSAEFPKEGPSILRIQQVVRGDSAAYFCASSPVTQGAGNTIYFGEGSWLTVV.

The chain couples TRBV27 to TRBJ1-5; 7 bases fit TRBD1. There are 18 residues in the CDR3. The V gene's germline CDR1 is MNHEY and CDR2 SMNVEV (reference sequence). Germline trimming cut 6 bases from V and 0 bases from J; bases unmatched to any gene: 14. CDR3 sequence reads: CASRRQGLGVSSNQPQHF. The CDR3 DNA reads as TGTGCCAGCAGACGACAGGGCCTGGGGGTATCTAGCAATCAGCCCCAGCATTTT.

V is TRBV7-2 and J is TRBJ1-2, with TRBD1 as a possible D gene (5 bases). The CDR3 length is 15 residues. The V and J ends lost 2 bases and 8 bases respectively, with 18 bases between them. CDR1 is SGHTA, CDR2 FQGNSA, per germline. The CDR3 nucleotides read TGTGCCAGCAGCTTATATTATGGACAACCTGGGGGCTACACCTTC. Its translation: CASSLYYGQPGGYTF.

This clone was recorded once. The CDR3 sequence: CASSMTGANGNTIYF. CDR3 sequence (DNA): TGTGCCAGCAGTATGACAGGGGCGAACGGAAACACCATATATTTT. This chain connects TRBV28 to TRBJ1-3; 8 nucleotides align to TRBD1. The CDR3 is 15 residues long. Germline V CDR1 and CDR2: MDHEN, SYDVKM. V was pared by 5 bases and J by 4 bases, with 7 bases of the junction left unmatched.

V is TRBV6-1 and J is TRBJ2-7; 8 bases line up with TRBD2. The CDR3 covers 15 residues. Germline lookup yields CDR1 MNHNS and CDR2 SASEGT. Unmatched junction bases numbered 4, after V lost 2 bases and J lost 1 base. In nucleotides, the CDR3 is TGTGCCAGCAGTGAAATAGCGGGACAATCCTACGAGCAGTACTTC. Translated: CASSEIAGQSYEQYF.

This rearrangement joins TRBV7-8 to TRBJ2-1; the match to TRBD2 covers 13 bases. Germline lookup yields CDR1 SGHVS and CDR2 FQNEAQ. The CDR3 loop spans 15 amino acids. The V segment lost 4 bases and the J segment 8 bases; nucleotides outside the gene matches: 5. CDR3 residues: CASSSWTSGSDEQFF. CDR3 coding DNA: TGTGCCAGCAGCTCCTGGACTAGCGGGAGTGATGAGCAGTTCTTC.

The genes are TRBV18 and TRBJ1-5; D may be TRBD1 (5 bases). The V and J ends lost 11 bases and 0 bases respectively, with 20 bases between them. From germline, CDR1 is KGHSH and CDR2 LQKENI. The CDR3 extends over 16 amino acids. The CDR3 loop reads CAPAGGVTNSNQPQHF. CDR3 in DNA: TGTGCCCCAGCGGGGGGGGTTACGAATAGCAATCAGCCCCAGCATTTT.

The chain recombines TRBV6-5 with TRBJ1-2, with D perhaps TRBD1 (6 bases). The CDR3 length is 14 residues. Germline-derived CDR1 and CDR2 are MNHEY and SVGAGI. The V gene lost 5 bases and the J gene lost 7 bases, with 17 bases spanning the gap. The DNA for the CDR3 is TGTGCCAGCAGTCCATTAATACAGGGAGGTGGCTACACCTTC. Translation gives CASSPLIQGGGYTF.

This clone was detected once. The J gene is TRBJ2-7, the V gene TRBV28; D is unresolved. The CDR3 is made up of 12 amino acids. Deletions cut 6 bases from V and 6 bases from J, with 12 bases between. Germline V gives CDR1 MDHEN, CDR2 SYDVKM. The CDR3 loop is CASSYMGGEQYF. CDR3 in DNA: TGTGCCAGCAGCTATATGGGCGGCGAGCAGTACTTC.

V and J are TRBV15 and TRBJ2-1, with TRBD2 as a possible D gene (7 bases). V was pared by 2 bases and J by 2 bases, with 16 bases between. This CDR3 is 17 amino acids long. CDR1 LNHNV and CDR2 YYDKDF come from the germline V gene (reference sequence). CDR3 protein: CATSRSHGGLTYNEQFF. In DNA, the CDR3 is TGTGCCACCAGCAGATCCCACGGGGGGCTAACCTACAATGAGCAGTTCTTC.

The chain recombines TRBV11-2 with TRBJ2-7; D could derive from TRBD1 or TRBD2 (5 bases each). V dropped 1 base and J dropped 4 bases, with 11 bases sitting between them. In germline, CDR1 is SGHAT, CDR2 FQNNGV. The CDR3 is 14 residues long. The DNA of the CDR3 is TGTGCCAGCAGCTTAGCCGGGGCAGGGTACGAGCAGTACTTC. Translating gives CASSLAGAGYEQYF.

This clone occurred once. The chain joins TRBV2 to TRBJ2-2; 8 bases align to TRBD2. The CDR3 is 15 residues long. The V gene's germline CDR1 is SNHLY and CDR2 FYNNEI. Germline trimming cut 4 bases from V and 5 bases from J; bases unmatched to any gene: 6. The CDR3 nucleotides are TGTGCCAGCAGTGCCCGGGCGGGGGGTACCGGGGAGCTGTTTTTT. It encodes CASSARAGGTGELFF.

V is TRBV19 and J is TRBJ1-4; 7 nucleotides agree with TRBD1. This CDR3 is built from 17 residues. Germline V lookup: CDR1 LNHDA, CDR2 SQIVND (reference sequence). Losses at the gene ends were 6 bases for V and 0 bases for J; bases not matched to a gene: 10. This CDR3 reads CASSEGGRGATNEKLFF. CDR3 DNA sequence: TGTGCCAGTAGCGAAGGCGGCAGGGGGGCAACTAATGAAAAACTGTTTTTT.

The rearrangement links TRBV7-9 to TRBJ2-1, with 11 bases fitting TRBD1. With 7 bases clipped from V and 4 bases from J, the junction kept 6 bases outside the gene matches. The CDR3 covers 15 residues. The germline CDR1 and CDR2 sequences are SEHNR and FQNEAQ (reference sequence). In DNA, the CDR3 is TGTGCCAGCACCCCGGGACAGGGGGATTACAATGAGCAGTTCTTC. This encodes CASTPGQGDYNEQFF.

The chain is built from TRBV4-2 and TRBJ2-2; D may be TRBD2 (6 bases). Trimming stripped 4 bases from V and 3 bases from J, with 21 bases between. Germline V gene lookup returns CDR1 LGHNA and CDR2 YNFKEQ. CDR3 size: 18 residues. This chain's CDR3 is CASSPSPAGRPDTGELFF. The CDR3 DNA reads as TGTGCCAGCAGCCCCTCACCGGCGGGGCGCCCGGACACCGGGGAGCTGTTTTTT.

The chain uses TRBV5-1 and TRBJ2-2; D remains unclear. The CDR3 runs to 17 residues. Trimming cost V 0 bases and J 5 bases, with 17 bases left between them. Looked up from germline, CDR1 is SGHRS and CDR2 is YFSETQ. Here the CDR3 reads CASSLDGVADRTGELFF. DNA for the CDR3: TGCGCCAGCAGCTTGGACGGAGTGGCAGACCGAACCGGGGAGCTGTTTTTT.

The gene calls are TRBV7-3 and TRBJ2-5; 12 positions match TRBD2. Germline CDR1 is SGHTA and CDR2 is FQGTGA. Losses at the gene ends were 5 bases for V and 4 bases for J; bases not matched to a gene: 5. This CDR3 spans 15 amino acids. As DNA, the CDR3 is TGTGCCAGCAGCCATAGACTAGCGGGGGTAGAGACCCAGTACTTC. This sequence encodes CASSHRLAGVETQYF.

V usage is TRBV14 and J usage is TRBJ2-5; maybe TRBD2 (5 bases). The CDR3 totals 16 residues. The germline V gene encodes CDR1 SGHDN and CDR2 FVKESK. V lost 3 bases and J lost 0, with 14 bases in between. The CDR3 sequence is CASSHRPSRDQETQYF. The CDR3, as DNA: TGTGCCAGCAGCCACCGACCCTCGAGGGACCAAGAGACCCAGTACTTC.